The entry below describes one TCR beta chain. This record belongs to a study of blood T cell repertoires in COVID-19. TCRdb's table, derived via immunoSEQ multiplex PCR, lists solely in-frame clones and lacks some. The sample consists of more than 250,000 clones, more than 70% of them appearing once. The CDR3 length is 14 residues. Germline V lookup: CDR1 SGDLS, CDR2 YYNGEE. V lost 0 bases, J lost 8 bases, and 2 bases stayed unmatched. This receptor was identified in a woman in her forties or fifties with acute or convalescent COVID-19. The gene calls are TRBV9 and TRBJ1-2; 12 nucleotides line up with TRBD1. Sequencing was performed on peripheral blood. DNA of the CDR3: TGTGCCAGCAGCGTAGGGGACAGGGGGCCGGGCTACACCTTC. This encodes CASSVGDRGPGYTF.